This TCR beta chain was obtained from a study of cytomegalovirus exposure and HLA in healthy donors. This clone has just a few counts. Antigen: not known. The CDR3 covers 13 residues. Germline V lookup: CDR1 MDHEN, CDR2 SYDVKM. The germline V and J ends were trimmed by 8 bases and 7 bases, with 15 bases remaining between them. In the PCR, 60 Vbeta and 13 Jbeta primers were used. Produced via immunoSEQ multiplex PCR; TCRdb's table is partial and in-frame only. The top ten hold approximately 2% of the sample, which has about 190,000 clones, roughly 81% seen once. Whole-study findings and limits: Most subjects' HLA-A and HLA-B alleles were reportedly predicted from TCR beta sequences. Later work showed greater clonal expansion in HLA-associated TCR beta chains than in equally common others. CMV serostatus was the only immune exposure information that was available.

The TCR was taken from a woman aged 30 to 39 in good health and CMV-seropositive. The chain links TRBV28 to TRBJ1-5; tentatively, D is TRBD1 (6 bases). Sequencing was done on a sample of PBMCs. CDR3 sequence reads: CASGYEQGQPQHF. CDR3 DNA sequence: TGTGCCAGCGGCTATGAACAGGGCCAGCCCCAGCATTTT. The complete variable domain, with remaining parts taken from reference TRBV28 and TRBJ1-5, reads DVKVTQSSRYLVKRTGEKVFLECVQDMDHENMFWYRQDPGLGLRLIYFSYDVKMKEKGDIPEGYSVSREKKERFSLILESASTNQTSMYLCASGYEQGQPQHFGDGTRLSIL.